Below, one TCR beta chain is given with its context. The antigen is unknown. With a much larger clone just one base away, this may be a read error. Trimming took 2 bases from V and 10 from J, leaving 17 bases between them. The CDR3 spans 14 residues. The germline gives CDR1 MNHNS, CDR2 SASEGT. Ligated cDNA underwent four rounds of PCR with nested alpha and beta constant region primers and SP2. Blood and skin TCR RNA was reverse transcribed with alpha and beta constant primers. From the UMI-ligation and nested PCR reads, TCRdb called clonotypes with MiXCR, one entry per CDR3 protein. The data hold tens of thousands of distinct CDR3 sequences, with roughly 11% observed a single time. This specimen comes from a study of naive and memory T cell subsets. Findings of the study overall: Reportedly, tuberculin skin test sites gave far more TCRs than other biopsies.

Treatment: skin biopsy from PPD injection site in Mantoux-positive individual. A UMI-containing oligonucleotide was joined by 3' ligation to the TCR cDNA template. Skin biopsies came from PPD injection sites in Mantoux-positive individuals. Input was about 1 to 1000 ng of DNase-treated total RNA without cell sorting. The gene calls are TRBV6-1 and TRBJ1-2; D is uncertain. The material sequenced was skin, taken from a tuberculin skin test site. This receptor was obtained from an adult in good health. DNA of the CDR3: TGTGCCAGCAGTGAAATGTCGAACTGGGTGTACTACACCTTC. Translated, it gives CASSEMSNWVYYTF.